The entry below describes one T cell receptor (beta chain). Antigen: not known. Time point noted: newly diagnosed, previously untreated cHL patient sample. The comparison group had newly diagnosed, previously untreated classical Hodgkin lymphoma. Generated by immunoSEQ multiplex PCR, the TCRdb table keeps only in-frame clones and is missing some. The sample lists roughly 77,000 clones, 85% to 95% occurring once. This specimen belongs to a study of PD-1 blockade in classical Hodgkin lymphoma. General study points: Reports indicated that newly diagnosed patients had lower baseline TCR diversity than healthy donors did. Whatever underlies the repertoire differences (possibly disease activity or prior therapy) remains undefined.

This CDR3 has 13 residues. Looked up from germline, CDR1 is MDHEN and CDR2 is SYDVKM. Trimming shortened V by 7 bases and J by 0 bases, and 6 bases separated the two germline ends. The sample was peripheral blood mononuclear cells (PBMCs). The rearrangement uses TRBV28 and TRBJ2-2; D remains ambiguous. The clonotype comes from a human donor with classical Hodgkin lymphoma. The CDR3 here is CASTVTNTGELFF. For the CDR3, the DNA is TGTGCCAGCACAGTCACGAACACCGGGGAGCTGTTTTTT.